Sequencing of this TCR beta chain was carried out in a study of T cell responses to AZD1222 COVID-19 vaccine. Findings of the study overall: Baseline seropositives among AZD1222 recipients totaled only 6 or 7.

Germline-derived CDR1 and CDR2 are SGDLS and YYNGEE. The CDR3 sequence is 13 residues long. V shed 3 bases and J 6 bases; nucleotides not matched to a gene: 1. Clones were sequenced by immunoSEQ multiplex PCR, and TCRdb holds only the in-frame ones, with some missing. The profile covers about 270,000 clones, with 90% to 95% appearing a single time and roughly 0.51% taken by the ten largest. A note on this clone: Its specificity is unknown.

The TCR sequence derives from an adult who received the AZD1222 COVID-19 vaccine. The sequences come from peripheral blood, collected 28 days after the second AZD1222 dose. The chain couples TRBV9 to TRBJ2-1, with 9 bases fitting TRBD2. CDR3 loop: CASSGGRGNEQFF. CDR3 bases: TGTGCCAGCAGCGGCGGGAGGGGCAATGAGCAGTTCTTC.